This T cell receptor (beta chain) was observed in a study of blood T cell repertoires in COVID-19. TCRdb's table, derived via immunoSEQ multiplex PCR, lists solely in-frame clones and lacks some. The data contain roughly 240,000 clones, around 88% of them singletons. Cohorts were based on clinical histories the participants reported. Germline V gives CDR1 MNHEY, CDR2 SMNVEV (reference sequence). The V and J ends lost 1 base and 6 bases respectively, with 11 bases between them. The CDR3 is 14 amino acids. This TCR derives from a woman aged 40 to 50 with acute COVID-19. Sequencing was carried out using PBMCs or T cells enriched from blood (not recorded which). The chain is built from TRBV27 and TRBJ2-3; D remains ambiguous. As DNA, the CDR3 is TGTGCCAGCAGTTTATATCCGAGCATGGATACGCAGTATTTT. It encodes CASSLYPSMDTQYF.